This T cell receptor (beta chain) was identified in a study of identical twins. Every sampled donor was Caucasian and healthy. Germline CDR1 reads LGHDT; CDR2 reads YNNKEL (reference sequence). The CDR3 is 18 residues long. With 1 base clipped from V and 2 bases from J, the junction kept 10 bases outside the gene matches. After template switching added a universal primer site, the resulting cDNA carried unique molecular identifiers. TCRdb fed the 5' RACE reads into MiXCR, producing one record per CDR3 protein. The sample holds roughly 350,000 distinct CDR3 sequences; 12% are singletons and the top ten take 6% to 9%. The same data also went into a second study, on yellow fever vaccine responses in identical twins.

The sequence was obtained from a woman younger than 30 in good health. What was sequenced was CD8+ T cells sorted from blood. This chain connects TRBV3-1 to TRBJ2-4; 8 bases are a match to TRBD2. The CDR3 DNA sequence: TGTGCCAGCAGCCAAGTTCGTTCTAGCGGGCACCCCAAAAACATTCAGTACTTC. Translating gives CASSQVRSSGHPKNIQYF.